The 27 T cell receptor beta chains presented below share a single source sample, sequenced in a study of T cells in Graves' hyperthyroidism and ophthalmopathy. Researchers amplified the TCR beta CDR3 regions from RNA transcripts. Using the HTBI primer set, a first-round RT-PCR was run on the TCR CDR3. TCRdb processed the multiplex PCR reads anew with MiXCR; each CDR3 protein has one entry. The sample gives about 420,000 distinct CDR3 sequences, roughly 13% of which show up once; 5% to 6% is in the top ten. Sequenced sample: blood. These receptors all stem from a woman between 18 and 30 years old with Graves' hyperthyroidism.

There are a few counts of this clonotype. This rearrangement joins TRBV5-1 to TRBJ1-2, with 8 bases that match TRBD1. Germline values: CDR1 SGHRS, CDR2 YFSETQ. J gave up 8 bases and V 4 bases, and 13 bases lay outside the gene matches. The CDR3 covers 15 residues. The CDR3 is CASSPMTGAQRGYTF. The CDR3 nucleotides are TGCGCCAGCAGCCCGATGACAGGGGCCCAGCGGGGCTACACCTTC.

This clonotype came up many times. The J gene is TRBJ2-7, the V gene TRBV20-1; 8 nucleotides agree with TRBD1. With 0 bases clipped from V and 4 bases from J, the junction kept 11 bases outside the gene matches. Germline values: CDR1 DFQATT, CDR2 SNEGSKA (reference sequence). This CDR3 spans 16 amino acids. The CDR3 coding sequence is TGCAGTGCTAGAGATCTAGGACAGGGTGGGGGTTACGAGCAGTACTTC. Translated: CSARDLGQGGGYEQYF.

This clonotype has a count of ten or more. V usage is TRBV3-1 and J usage is TRBJ1-1; D gene unclear. Trimming shortened V by 3 bases and J by 7 bases, and 9 bases separated the two germline ends. Germline V gene lookup returns CDR1 LGHDT and CDR2 YNNKEL (reference sequence). The CDR3 runs to 12 residues. In DNA form, the CDR3 reads TGTGCCAGCAGCCAGACGGCGTTTGAAGCTTTCTTT. It translates to CASSQTAFEAFF.

V and J are TRBV20-1 and TRBJ1-1; D may be TRBD1 (6 bases). The V gene lost 6 bases and the J gene lost 4 bases, with 12 bases spanning the gap. Germline assignment: CDR1 DFQATT and CDR2 SNEGSKA (reference sequence). The length of the CDR3 is 12 residues. The CDR3: CSARGSLTEAFF. The CDR3 DNA follows: TGCAGTGCGAGGGGGAGCCTCACTGAAGCTTTCTTT.

This clonotype showed up many times. The CDR3 region is CASSSERRRGYTF. CDR3 in DNA: TGTGCCAGCAGTTCGGAAAGACGGAGGGGCTACACCTTC. The rearrangement links TRBV28 to TRBJ1-2; D unclear. Trimming took off 4 bases at V and 8 bases at J, with 14 bases between the two ends. From germline, CDR1 is MDHEN and CDR2 SYDVKM. The CDR3 runs to 13 residues.

Many counts were recorded for this clonotype. The rearrangement uses TRBV30 and TRBJ1-3; 12 nucleotides match TRBD1. The CDR3 is made up of 16 amino acids. J was trimmed by 3 bases and V by 0 bases; bases with no gene match: 3. Germline CDR1 reads GTSNPN; CDR2 reads SVGIG (reference sequence). Here the CDR3 DNA reads TGTGCCTGGAGTGTAAGGGACAGGGGGCTTGGAAACACCATATATTTT. Residues: CAWSVRDRGLGNTIYF.

V and J are TRBV7-3 and TRBJ2-7, with D tentatively TRBD1 or TRBD2 (6 bases each). The V end was cut by 4 bases, the J end by 4 bases, with 17 bases between. This CDR3 has 15 residues. Germline V CDR1 and CDR2: SGHTA, FQGTGA. CDR3 nucleotides: TGTGCCAGCAGCTCAAGTAGCGAGGGGGGTTACGAGCAGTACTTC. It is translated as CASSSSSEGGYEQYF.

The chain uses TRBV2 and TRBJ2-2, with a tentative D call TRBD1 (6 bases). CDR1 is SNHLY, CDR2 FYNNEI, per germline. The germline V and J ends were trimmed by 8 bases and 2 bases, with 18 bases remaining between them. The CDR3 totals 16 residues. The CDR3 nucleotides read TGTGCCAGCGATGGGACACCAGAATCAAACACCGGGGAGCTGTTTTTT. Translated: CASDGTPESNTGELFF.

This clonotype was seen a few times. The chain joins TRBV18 to TRBJ1-2; no firm D call. Per germline, CDR1 KGHSH and CDR2 LQKENI. Trimming pared 0 bases from V and 0 bases from J, leaving 8 bases between. The CDR3 has 15 amino acids. The CDR3 reads CASSPPAGTNYGYTF. The DNA of the CDR3 is TGTGCCAGCTCACCACCGGCGGGAACTAACTATGGCTACACCTTC.

This clonotype was seen more than once but under ten times. The rearrangement links TRBV7-3 to TRBJ2-5; 7 bases are shared with TRBD2. The CDR3 totals 15 residues. Per germline, CDR1 SGHTA and CDR2 FQGTGA. The junction had 5 bases not matched to a gene; V was cut back by 2 bases and J by 2 bases. The CDR3 DNA follows: TGTGCCAGCAGCTTAGCGGGACTAACACAAGAGACCCAGTACTTC. This sequence encodes CASSLAGLTQETQYF.

This clonotype was seen at least ten times. The V gene is TRBV6-1, the J gene TRBJ2-3; unclear D gene. V was pared by 5 bases and J by 3 bases, with 18 bases between. This CDR3 region has 16 residues. From germline, CDR1 is MNHNS and CDR2 SASEGT. CDR3 sequence: CASSYFRLGSTDTQYF. DNA for the CDR3: TGTGCCAGCAGTTATTTCAGACTGGGGTCGACAGATACGCAGTATTTT.

This clonotype was counted many times. The genes are TRBV5-1 and TRBJ2-3; tentatively, D is TRBD2 (5 bases). This CDR3 is 15 amino acids long. CDR1 is SGHRS, CDR2 YFSETQ, per germline. V dropped 0 bases and J dropped 2 bases, with 10 bases sitting between them. CDR3 nucleotides: TGCGCCAGCAGCTTGGCCAGGAGGCCCACAGATACGCAGTATTTT. Its translation is CASSLARRPTDTQYF.

This clonotype was picked up many times. J is TRBJ2-6 and V is TRBV28; TRBD2 matches at 8 bases. This CDR3 is 15 amino acids long. V lost 6 bases and J lost 8; bases outside the gene matches: 9. CDR1 is MDHEN and CDR2 is SYDVKM in the germline V gene. The chain's CDR3 is CASSGRDKYSNVLTF. The CDR3 coding sequence is TGTGCCAGCAGCGGGAGGGACAAGTATTCCAACGTCCTGACTTTC.

Points on this clonotype: Germline is not matched at one junction end, which may reflect a read error. This chain uses TRBV6-4 with TRBJ1-6; 9 nucleotides align to TRBD1. Germline CDR1 is MRHNA and CDR2 is SNTAGT. The CDR3 spans 17 residues. CDR3 coding DNA: TGTGCCAGCAGAAGACTGGAGGGACAGGGAAATAATTCACCCATCCACTTT. This translates into CASRRLEGQGNNSPIHF.

This clonotype was found many times. J is TRBJ2-5 and V is TRBV28; tentative D call: TRBD2 (6 bases). The V and J ends lost 5 bases and 3 bases respectively, with 13 bases between them. The CDR3 runs to 14 residues. CDR1 is MDHEN, CDR2 SYDVKM, per germline. CDR3 coding DNA: TGTGCCAGCAGTCTCGGAGGGGTAAAAGAGACCCAGTACTTC. It is translated as CASSLGGVKETQYF.

This clonotype has at least ten counts. This chain uses TRBV11-2 with TRBJ2-3, with 7 bases matching TRBD2. The length of the CDR3 is 14 residues. The ends lost 4 bases at V and 9 bases at J; junction bases unmatched: 10. CDR1 is SGHAT and CDR2 is FQNNGV in the germline V gene. The DNA of the CDR3 is TGTGCCAGCAGCTCCTGGGAGGGGAGGGACACGCAGTATTTT. Amino acids: CASSSWEGRDTQYF.

This clonotype was found a few times. The chain carries TRBV15 and TRBJ1-6; D not resolved. CDR1 is LNHNV, CDR2 YYDKDF, per germline (reference sequence). Trimming left V 0 bases short and J 6 bases short, with 6 bases between. The CDR3 spans 14 residues. CDR3 sequence: CATSREGSNSPLHF. CDR3 DNA sequence: TGTGCCACCAGCAGAGAGGGGTCTAATTCACCCCTCCACTTT.

This clonotype appeared many times. The chain employs TRBV2 and TRBJ2-2, with a weak D call TRBD2 (6 bases). In germline, CDR1 is SNHLY, CDR2 FYNNEI. The CDR3 is made up of 16 amino acids. V was shortened by 0 bases and J by 0 bases, with 8 bases between the two germline ends. This chain's CDR3 is CASSEARGANTGELFF. The DNA for the CDR3 is TGTGCCAGCAGTGAAGCGCGCGGGGCGAACACCGGGGAGCTGTTTTTT.

In this sample, this clonotype turned up a few times. The chain has TRBV19 and TRBJ2-7; D may be TRBD1 (5 bases). The CDR3 is 13 residues long. Trimming left V 3 bases short and J 3 bases short, with 9 bases between. Per germline, CDR1 LNHDA and CDR2 SQIVND (reference sequence). Written as DNA, the CDR3 is TGTGCCAGTAGTATCTCAGGGCGCTACGAGCAGTACTTC. Its translation is CASSISGRYEQYF.

This clonotype was counted many times. This rearrangement joins TRBV5-5 to TRBJ2-5; D not resolved. The germline V gene has CDR1 SGHKS and CDR2 YYEKEE (reference sequence). The CDR3 extends over 14 amino acids. The germline V and J ends were trimmed by 0 bases and 5 bases, with 11 bases remaining between them. CDR3 DNA: TGTGCCAGCAGCTTGGGCTCGTACCCCGAGACCCAGTACTTC. Protein: CASSLGSYPETQYF.

The table lists this clonotype with many counts. CDR3 sequence (DNA): TGTGCCAGTAAGGGACGGGAGAACACCGGGGAGCTGTTTTTT. Residues: CASKGRENTGELFF. V usage is TRBV19 and J usage is TRBJ2-2; D might be TRBD1 or TRBD2, each matching 5 bases. V was clipped by 7 bases and J by 1 base, with 10 bases between them. Germline CDR1 and CDR2: LNHDA and SQIVND (reference sequence). This CDR3 is built from 14 residues.

This chain joins TRBV2 and TRBJ2-2; D possibly matches TRBD1 or TRBD2 (5 bases each). The CDR3 covers 14 residues. Trimming took off 8 bases at V and 1 base at J, with 11 bases between the two ends. Germline CDR1 SNHLY, CDR2 FYNNEI. The CDR3 DNA follows: TGTGCCAGCCTAGAGGGGCGGAACACCGGGGAGCTGTTTTTT. Translation: CASLEGRNTGELFF.

The rearrangement uses TRBV12-3 or TRBV12-4 and TRBJ1-2; TRBD1 is a possible D gene (5 bases). CDR3 length: 13 amino acids. Trimming removed 5 bases at V and 4 bases at J, with 11 bases between. CDR3 in amino acids: CASSGGGPYGYTF. The DNA of the CDR3 is TGTGCCAGCAGTGGGGGGGGACCCTATGGCTACACCTTC.

V gene TRBV2 combines with J gene TRBJ1-1; TRBD1 agrees at 12 bases. Germline-derived CDR1 and CDR2 are SNHLY and FYNNEI. V lost 6 bases and J lost 7; bases outside the gene matches: 12. The CDR3 spans 16 residues. The CDR3 here is CASSYGTGGARGEAFF. CDR3 in DNA: TGTGCCAGCAGCTATGGGACAGGGGGCGCGAGAGGTGAAGCTTTCTTT.

This clonotype was seen many times. The chain employs TRBV5-1 and TRBJ1-1; D uncertain. This CDR3 is 14 amino acids long. The V and J ends lost 0 bases and 1 base respectively, with 7 bases between them. The germline gives CDR1 SGHRS, CDR2 YFSETQ. Here the CDR3 DNA reads TGCGCCAGCAGCTTGGACACCCCGAACACTGAAGCTTTCTTT. Translated: CASSLDTPNTEAFF.

This chain connects TRBV6-5 to TRBJ1-6; the D is unclear. CDR1 is MNHEY, CDR2 SVGAGI, per germline. V was trimmed by 2 bases and J by 4 bases, leaving 9 bases between them. The CDR3 totals 15 residues. The DNA for the CDR3 is TGTGCCAGCAGTTACGATTCGGATTATAATTCACCCCTCCACTTT. Its protein is CASSYDSDYNSPLHF.

Ten or more counts support this clonotype. The chain joins TRBV2 to TRBJ2-5; 8 bases align to TRBD1. J lost 0 bases, V lost 6 bases, and 6 bases had no gene match. Germline V gene data show CDR1 as SNHLY and CDR2 as FYNNEI. The CDR3 has 15 amino acids. This CDR3 reads CASRRDRSDQETQYF. The DNA for the CDR3 is TGTGCCAGCAGGAGGGACAGGAGCGACCAAGAGACCCAGTACTTC.